Below are 10 T cell receptor beta chains sequenced from a single sample in a study of T cell repertoires in cytomegalovirus infection. These TCRs are of unknown antigen specificity. TCRdb called the reads again in MiXCR, with one record for every CDR3 protein. The profile shows approximately 910,000 distinct CDR3 sequences, 31% of them singletons. Sequencing used cultured CD8+ T cells from PBMCs, obtained from culture after CMV antigen stimulation. The receptor set was obtained from a human donor in good health (CMV status not recorded). Some clones in this sample may be carry-over from other donors' samples.

The CDR3 nucleotides read TGCAGCGTTGTTGTAGGGAGACACTATGGCTACACCTTC. This gives the protein CSVVVGRHYGYTF. The chain recombines TRBV29-1 with TRBJ1-2, with D unclear. Trimming stripped 4 bases from V and 3 bases from J, with 12 bases between. Germline values: CDR1 SQVTM, CDR2 ANQGSEA. CDR3 length equals 13 residues.

The rearrangement uses TRBV20-1 and TRBJ1-4; a weak D match, TRBD1 (5 bases). Germline V lookup: CDR1 DFQATT, CDR2 SNEGSKA (reference sequence). V lost 0 bases to trimming and J lost 8 bases, with 19 bases between them. CDR3 length: 16 amino acids. CDR3 amino acids: CSAREYTGPDREKLFF. For the CDR3, the DNA is TGCAGTGCTAGAGAGTACACAGGCCCTGACCGGGAAAAACTGTTTTTT.

This clonotype was found many times. The DNA of the CDR3 is TGTGCCAGCACCCCAATCCTTACTGAAGCTTTCTTT. Translating gives CASTPILTEAFF. The rearrangement joins TRBV12-3 or TRBV12-4 to TRBJ1-1; D gene unclear. Deletions cut 7 bases from V and 5 bases from J, with 11 bases between. The CDR3 totals 12 residues.

This clonotype occurred many times. The chain has TRBV10-2 and TRBJ2-3, with 8 nucleotides matching TRBD1. The ends lost 7 bases at V and 0 bases at J; junction bases unmatched: 9. Germline V lookup: CDR1 WSHSY, CDR2 SAAADI. CDR3 length equals 16 residues. CDR3 residues: CASKPAGQGSTDTQYF. Written as DNA, the CDR3 is TGCGCCAGCAAACCGGCCGGACAGGGAAGCACAGATACGCAGTATTTT.

This clonotype was detected many times. This rearrangement joins TRBV7-6 to TRBJ2-2; D might be TRBD1 (6 bases). The germline V and J ends were trimmed by 5 bases and 1 base, with 17 bases remaining between them. The CDR3 runs 17 residues. Germline lookup yields CDR1 SGHVS and CDR2 FNYEAQ. CDR3 sequence: CASSIFPRGQNTGELFF. In DNA form, the CDR3 reads TGTGCCAGCAGCATCTTCCCTAGGGGACAGAACACCGGGGAGCTGTTTTTT.

The chain joins TRBV6-2 or TRBV6-3 to TRBJ1-3; tentatively, D is TRBD1 (6 bases). This CDR3 contains 18 residues. CDR1 is MNHEY, CDR2 SVGEGT, per germline. V was clipped by 0 bases and J by 1 base, with 16 bases between them. CDR3 sequence: CASSYSKTGAPSGNTIYF. For the CDR3, the DNA is TGTGCCAGCAGTTACTCGAAGACAGGCGCTCCGTCTGGAAACACCATATATTTT.

In its sample, this clonotype was seen a few times. This chain's CDR3 is CASSPKRPGQGANYGYTF. DNA of the CDR3: TGCGCCAGCAGCCCCAAAAGACCGGGACAGGGGGCAAACTATGGCTACACCTTC. This chain links TRBV4-1 with TRBJ1-2; 12 bases fit TRBD1. V was clipped by 4 bases and J by 2 bases; unmatched bases: 11. CDR3 length: 18 amino acids. CDR1 is MGHRA, CDR2 YSYEKL, per germline.

In its sample, this clonotype was seen once. A much more abundant neighbour one base away suggests this may be a read error. The CDR3 DNA sequence: TGTGCCAGCAGCTTAACGGGGAGCGAGTATAGCACAGATACGCAGTATTTT. It encodes CASSLTGSEYSTDTQYF. The V gene is TRBV7-3, the J gene TRBJ2-3; D may be TRBD2 (5 bases). Germline CDR1 and CDR2: SGHTA and FQGTGA. Trimming pared 0 bases from V and 0 bases from J, leaving 13 bases between. The CDR3 consists of 17 residues. Filled out from reference TRBV7-3 and TRBJ2-3, the complete variable domain reads GAGVSQTPSNKVTEKGKYVELRCDPISGHTALYWYRQSLGQGPEFLIYFQGTGAADDSGLPNDRFFAVRPEGSVSTLKIQRTERGDSAVYLCASSLTGSEYSTDTQYFGPGTRLTVL.

The rearrangement joins TRBV25-1 to TRBJ1-2; tentatively, D is TRBD1 (5 bases). The germline V and J ends were trimmed by 3 bases and 3 bases, with 11 bases remaining between them. The germline V gene encodes CDR1 MGHDK and CDR2 SYGVNS. This CDR3 is 14 amino acids long. CDR3 bases: TGTGCCAGCAGTGAGGGGGGGAAGCACTATGGCTACACCTTC. Translation: CASSEGGKHYGYTF.

The chain employs TRBV27 and TRBJ2-1; tentative D call: TRBD2 (5 bases). Germline V lookup: CDR1 MNHEY, CDR2 SMNVEV (reference sequence). The CDR3 totals 15 residues. V was trimmed by 0 bases and J by 3 bases, leaving 9 bases between them. The CDR3 coding sequence is TGTGCCAGCAGTTTATCGGGGAGTGGCTACAATGAGCAGTTCTTC. The encoded protein is CASSLSGSGYNEQFF.